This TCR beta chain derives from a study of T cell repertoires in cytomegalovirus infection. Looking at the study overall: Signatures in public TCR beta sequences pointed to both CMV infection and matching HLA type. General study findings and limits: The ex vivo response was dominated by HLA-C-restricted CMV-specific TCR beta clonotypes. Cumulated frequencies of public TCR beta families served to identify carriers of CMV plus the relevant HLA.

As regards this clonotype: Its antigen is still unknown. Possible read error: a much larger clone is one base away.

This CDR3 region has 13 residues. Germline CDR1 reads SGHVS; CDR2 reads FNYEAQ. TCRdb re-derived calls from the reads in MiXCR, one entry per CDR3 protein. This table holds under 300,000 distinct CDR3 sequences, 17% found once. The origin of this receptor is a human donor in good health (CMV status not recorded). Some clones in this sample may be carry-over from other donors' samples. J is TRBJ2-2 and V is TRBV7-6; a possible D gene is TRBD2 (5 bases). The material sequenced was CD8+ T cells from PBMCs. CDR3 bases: TGTGCCAGCAACTTCGGATTCACCGGGGAGCTGATTTTT. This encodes CASNFGFTGELIF.